This T cell receptor beta chain was obtained from a study of T-cell reconstitution after alpha-beta-depleted transplantation in children. There are 15 residues in the CDR3. Germline V gene data show CDR1 as SGHRS and CDR2 as YFSETQ. Preparation of the TCRbeta library used unique molecular identifiers. TCRdb re-called the PCR reads with MiXCR, one entry per CDR3 protein. The table lists about 640,000 distinct CDR3 sequences, around 16% of them singletons. Points on this clonotype: One junction end disagrees with the germline gene, perhaps due to a read error.

The sample was PBMCs from the stem cell graft donor, taken from the stem cell graft. This chain links TRBV5-1 with TRBJ1-1, with D hard to call. The TCR comes from a human donor who donated a stem cell graft to a child with acute myeloid leukemia. As DNA, the CDR3 is TGCGTCAGCAGCTTGGCTAAATTCGGGAACACTGAAGCTTTCTTT. Residues: CVSSLAKFGNTEAFF.